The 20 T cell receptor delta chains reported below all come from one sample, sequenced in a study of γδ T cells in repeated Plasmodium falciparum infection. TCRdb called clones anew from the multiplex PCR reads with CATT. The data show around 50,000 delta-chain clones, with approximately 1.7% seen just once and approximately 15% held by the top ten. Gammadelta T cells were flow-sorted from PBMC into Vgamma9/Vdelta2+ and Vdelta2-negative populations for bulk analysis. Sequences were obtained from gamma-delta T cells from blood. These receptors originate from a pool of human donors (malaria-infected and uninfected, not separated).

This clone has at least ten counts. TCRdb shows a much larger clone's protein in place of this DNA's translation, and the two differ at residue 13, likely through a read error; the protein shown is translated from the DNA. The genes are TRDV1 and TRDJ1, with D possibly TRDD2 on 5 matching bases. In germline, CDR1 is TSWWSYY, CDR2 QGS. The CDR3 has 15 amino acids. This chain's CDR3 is CALGEFLAYTDKPIF. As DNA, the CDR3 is TGTGCTCTTGGGGAGTTCCTTGCGTACACCGATAAACCCATCTTT.

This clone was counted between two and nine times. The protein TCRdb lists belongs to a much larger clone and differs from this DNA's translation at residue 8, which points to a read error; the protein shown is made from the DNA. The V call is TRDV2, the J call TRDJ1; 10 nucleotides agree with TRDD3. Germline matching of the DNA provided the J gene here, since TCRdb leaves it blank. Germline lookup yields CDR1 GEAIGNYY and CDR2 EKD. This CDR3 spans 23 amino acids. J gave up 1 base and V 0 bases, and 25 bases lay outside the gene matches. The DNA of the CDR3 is TGTGCCTGTGACACCGTTGGTAGGGCGGTAAAAGGGGGATACGCAGCCGCCACCGATAAACTCATCTTT. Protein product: CACDTVGRAVKGGYAAATDKLIF.

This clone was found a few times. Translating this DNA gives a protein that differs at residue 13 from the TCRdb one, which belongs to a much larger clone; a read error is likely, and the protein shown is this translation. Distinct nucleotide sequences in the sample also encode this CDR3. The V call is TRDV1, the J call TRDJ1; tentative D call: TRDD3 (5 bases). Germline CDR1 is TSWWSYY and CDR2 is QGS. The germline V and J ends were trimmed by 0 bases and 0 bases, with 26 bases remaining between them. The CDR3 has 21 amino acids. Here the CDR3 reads CALGELAVAGSSGWYTDKLIF. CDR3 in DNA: TGTGCTCTTGGGGAACTAGCGGTGGCGGGATCCTCAGGATGGTACACCGATAAACTCATCTTT.

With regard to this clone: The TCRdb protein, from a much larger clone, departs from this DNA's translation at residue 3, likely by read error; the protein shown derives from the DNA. The CDR3 DNA follows: TGTGCCCTCCGAAAAGGGCTTCCGCTATACTGGGGGTTTTACCTCGTCTCCCCGTACACCGATAAACTCATCTTT. Its protein is CALRKGLPLYWGFYLVSPYTDKLIF. The chain joins TRDV3 to TRDJ1, with TRDD3 matching 8 bases. No J gene was available from TCRdb, and it was assigned here by a germline match of the DNA. The CDR3 is 25 residues long. CDR1 is TVYSNPD and CDR2 is GDNSRS in the germline V gene (reference sequence). Unmatched junction bases numbered 41, after V lost 5 bases and J lost 0 bases.

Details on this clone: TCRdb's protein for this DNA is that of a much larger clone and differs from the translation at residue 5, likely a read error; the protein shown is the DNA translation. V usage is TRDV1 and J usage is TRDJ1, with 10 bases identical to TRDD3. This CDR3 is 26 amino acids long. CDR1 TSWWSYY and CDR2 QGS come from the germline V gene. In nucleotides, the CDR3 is TGTGCTCTTGGGAAACTAGGAGTCAAAGGCTTTTCGACTGGGGGATTCTCACACCTGTACACCGATAAACTCATCTTT. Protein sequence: CALGKLGVKGFSTGGFSHLYTDKLIF.

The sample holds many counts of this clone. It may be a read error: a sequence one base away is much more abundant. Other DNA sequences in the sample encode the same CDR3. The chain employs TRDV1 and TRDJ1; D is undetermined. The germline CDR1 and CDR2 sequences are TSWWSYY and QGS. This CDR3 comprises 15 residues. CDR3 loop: CALALITRYTDELIF. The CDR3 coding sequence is TGTGCCCTTGCCCTAATTACCCGGTACACCGATGAACTCATCTTT.

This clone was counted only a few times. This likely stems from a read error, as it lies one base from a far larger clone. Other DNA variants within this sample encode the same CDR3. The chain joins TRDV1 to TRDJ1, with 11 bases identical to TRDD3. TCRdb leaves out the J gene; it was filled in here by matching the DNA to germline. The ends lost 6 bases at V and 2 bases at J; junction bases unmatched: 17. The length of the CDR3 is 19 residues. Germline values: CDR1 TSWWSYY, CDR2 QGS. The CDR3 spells CALGPSHRGYWGITDKLIF. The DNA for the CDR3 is TGTGCTCTTGGCCCTTCTCACCGGGGTTACTGGGGGATAACCGATAAACTCATCTTT.

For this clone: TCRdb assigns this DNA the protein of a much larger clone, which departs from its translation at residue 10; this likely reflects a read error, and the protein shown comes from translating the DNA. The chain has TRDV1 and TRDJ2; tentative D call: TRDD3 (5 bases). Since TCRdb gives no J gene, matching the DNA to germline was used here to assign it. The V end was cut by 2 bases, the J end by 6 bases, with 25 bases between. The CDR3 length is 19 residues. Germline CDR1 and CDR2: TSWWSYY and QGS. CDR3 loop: CALGEVAIAAGVGAAQLFF. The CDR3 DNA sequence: TGTGCTCTTGGGGAAGTGGCTATCGCGGCTGGCGTTGGGGCAGCACAACTCTTCTTT.

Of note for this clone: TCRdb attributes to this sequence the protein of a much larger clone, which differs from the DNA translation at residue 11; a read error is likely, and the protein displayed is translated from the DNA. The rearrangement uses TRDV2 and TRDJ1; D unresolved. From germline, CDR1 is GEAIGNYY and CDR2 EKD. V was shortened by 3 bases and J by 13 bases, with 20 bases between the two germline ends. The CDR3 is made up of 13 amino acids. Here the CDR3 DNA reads TGTGCCTGTGACGTCCGACGGGTCCCCGAACCCATCTTT. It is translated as CACDVRRVPEPIF.

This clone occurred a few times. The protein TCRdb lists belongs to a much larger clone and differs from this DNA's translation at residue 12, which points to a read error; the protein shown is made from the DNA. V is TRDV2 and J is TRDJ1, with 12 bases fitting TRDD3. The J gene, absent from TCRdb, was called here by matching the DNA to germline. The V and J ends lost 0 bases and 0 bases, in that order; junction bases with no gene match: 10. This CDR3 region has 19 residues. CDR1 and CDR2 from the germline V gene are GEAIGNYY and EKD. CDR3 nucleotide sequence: TGTGCCTGTGACACCGTTCGACTGGGGGATACAGCGAACACCGATAAACTCATCTTT. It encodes CACDTVRLGDTANTDKLIF.

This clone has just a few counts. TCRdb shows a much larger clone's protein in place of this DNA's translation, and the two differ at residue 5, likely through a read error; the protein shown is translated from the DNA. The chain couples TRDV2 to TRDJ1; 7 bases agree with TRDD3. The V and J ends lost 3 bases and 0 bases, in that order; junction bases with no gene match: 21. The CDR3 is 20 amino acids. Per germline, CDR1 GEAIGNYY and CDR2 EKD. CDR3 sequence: CACDAMSLPLGASYTDKLIF. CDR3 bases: TGTGCCTGTGACGCCATGAGCCTCCCCCTGGGGGCCTCGTACACCGATAAACTCATCTTT.

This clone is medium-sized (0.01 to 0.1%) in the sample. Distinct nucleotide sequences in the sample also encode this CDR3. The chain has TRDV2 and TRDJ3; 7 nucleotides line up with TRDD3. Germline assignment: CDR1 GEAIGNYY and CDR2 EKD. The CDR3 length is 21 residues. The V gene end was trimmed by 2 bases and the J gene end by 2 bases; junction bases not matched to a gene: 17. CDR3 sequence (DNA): TGTGCCTGTGACAAGAGGAGCTGGGGGTTCCTTAAGACCTGGGACACCCGACAGATGTTTTTC. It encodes CACDKRSWGFLKTWDTRQMFF.

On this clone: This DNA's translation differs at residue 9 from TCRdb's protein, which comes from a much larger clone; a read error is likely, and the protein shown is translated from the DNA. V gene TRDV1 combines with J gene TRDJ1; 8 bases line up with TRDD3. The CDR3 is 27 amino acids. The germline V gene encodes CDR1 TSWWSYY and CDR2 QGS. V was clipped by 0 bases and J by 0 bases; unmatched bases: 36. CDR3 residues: CALGELVFRLLGPPTGGPTLYTDKLIF. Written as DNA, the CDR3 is TGTGCTCTTGGGGAACTAGTATTTCGTCTCCTAGGCCCCCCAACTGGGGGTCCTACTTTGTACACCGATAAACTCATCTTT.

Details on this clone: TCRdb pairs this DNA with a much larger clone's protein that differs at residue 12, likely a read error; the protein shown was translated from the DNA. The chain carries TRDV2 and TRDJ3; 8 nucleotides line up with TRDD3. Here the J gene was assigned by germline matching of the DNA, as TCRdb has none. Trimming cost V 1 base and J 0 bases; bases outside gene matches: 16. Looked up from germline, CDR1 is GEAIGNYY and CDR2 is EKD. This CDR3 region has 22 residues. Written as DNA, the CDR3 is TGTGCCTGTGACACGGCAGGATACGGGGGGATATCGGGCTCCTGGGACACCCGACAGATGTTTTTC. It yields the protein CACDTAGYGGISGSWDTRQMFF.

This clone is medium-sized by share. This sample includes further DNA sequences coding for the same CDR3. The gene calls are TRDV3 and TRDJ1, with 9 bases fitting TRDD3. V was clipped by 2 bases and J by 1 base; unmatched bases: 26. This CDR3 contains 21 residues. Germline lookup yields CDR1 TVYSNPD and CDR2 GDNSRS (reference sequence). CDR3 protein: CAFSAFLQNRRLGEITDKLIF. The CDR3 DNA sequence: TGTGCCTTTTCCGCCTTCCTCCAAAATAGGAGACTGGGGGAGATCACCGATAAACTCATCTTT.

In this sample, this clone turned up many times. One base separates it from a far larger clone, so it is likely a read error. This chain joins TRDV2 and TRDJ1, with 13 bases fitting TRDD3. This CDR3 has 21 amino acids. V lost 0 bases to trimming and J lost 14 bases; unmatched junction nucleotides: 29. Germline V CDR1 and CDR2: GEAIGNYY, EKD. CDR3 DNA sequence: TGTGCCTGTGACACCGACAACTGGGGGATACGCGTCTCACCAATCACACCCCCTCGGATCTTT. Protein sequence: CACDTDNWGIRVSPITPPRIF.

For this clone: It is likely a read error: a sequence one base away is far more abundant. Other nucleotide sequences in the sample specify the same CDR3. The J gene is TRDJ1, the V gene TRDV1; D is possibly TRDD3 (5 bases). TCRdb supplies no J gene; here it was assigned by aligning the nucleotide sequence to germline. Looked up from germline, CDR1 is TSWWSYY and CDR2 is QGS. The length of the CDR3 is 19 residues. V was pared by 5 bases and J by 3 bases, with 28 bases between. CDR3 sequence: CALGYNLRRGIRVSDKLIF. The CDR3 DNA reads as TGTGCTCTTGGGTACAATCTACGGCGGGGAATACGTGTTTCCGATAAACTCATCTTT.

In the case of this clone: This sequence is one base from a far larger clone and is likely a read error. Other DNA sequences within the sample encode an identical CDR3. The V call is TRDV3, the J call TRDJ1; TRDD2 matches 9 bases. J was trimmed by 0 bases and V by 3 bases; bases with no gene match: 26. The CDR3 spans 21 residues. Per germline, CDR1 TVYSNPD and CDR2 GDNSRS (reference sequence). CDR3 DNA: TGTGCCTTCCGCCCTTCCTACGTGGGTAGGTGGGGGACTCCGTACACCGATAAACTCATCTTT. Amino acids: CAFRPSYVGRWGTPYTDKLIF.

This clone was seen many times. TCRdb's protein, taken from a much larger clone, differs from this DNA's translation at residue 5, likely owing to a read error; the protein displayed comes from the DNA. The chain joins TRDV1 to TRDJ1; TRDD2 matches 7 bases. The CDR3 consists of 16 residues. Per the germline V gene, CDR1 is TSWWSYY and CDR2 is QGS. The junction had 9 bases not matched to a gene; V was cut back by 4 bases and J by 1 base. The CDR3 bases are TGTGCTCTTGGGGGAACATCTTCCTATAGCACCGATAAACTCATCTTT. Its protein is CALGGTSSYSTDKLIF.

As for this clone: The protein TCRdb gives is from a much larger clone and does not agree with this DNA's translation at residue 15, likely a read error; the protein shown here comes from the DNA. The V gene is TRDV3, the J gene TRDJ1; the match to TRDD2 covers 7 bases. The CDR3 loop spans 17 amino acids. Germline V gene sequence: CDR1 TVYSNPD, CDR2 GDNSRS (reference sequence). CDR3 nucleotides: TGTGCCTTGCTTTCCTACCTGGACTGGTTACCCACCGATAAACCCATCTTT. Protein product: CALLSYLDWLPTDKPIF.